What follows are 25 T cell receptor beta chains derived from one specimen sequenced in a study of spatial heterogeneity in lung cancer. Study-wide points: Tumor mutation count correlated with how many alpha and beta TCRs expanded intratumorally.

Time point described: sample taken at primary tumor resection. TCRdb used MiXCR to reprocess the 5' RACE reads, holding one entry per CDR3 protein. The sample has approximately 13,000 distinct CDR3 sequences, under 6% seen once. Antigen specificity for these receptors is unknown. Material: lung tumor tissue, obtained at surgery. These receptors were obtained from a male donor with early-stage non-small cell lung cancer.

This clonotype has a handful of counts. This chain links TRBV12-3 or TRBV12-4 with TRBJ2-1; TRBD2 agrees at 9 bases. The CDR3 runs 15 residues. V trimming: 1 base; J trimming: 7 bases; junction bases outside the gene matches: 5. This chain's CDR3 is CASSLGGGAGNEQFF. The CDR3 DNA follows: TGTGCCAGCAGTTTAGGCGGGGGGGCAGGGAATGAGCAGTTCTTC.

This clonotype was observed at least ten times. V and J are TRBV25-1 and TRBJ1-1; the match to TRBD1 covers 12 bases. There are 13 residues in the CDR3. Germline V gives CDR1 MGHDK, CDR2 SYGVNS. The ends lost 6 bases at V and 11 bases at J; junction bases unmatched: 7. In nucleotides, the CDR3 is TGTGCCAGCAGATGGGGACAGGGGGCCGCGGCTTTCTTT. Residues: CASRWGQGAAAFF.

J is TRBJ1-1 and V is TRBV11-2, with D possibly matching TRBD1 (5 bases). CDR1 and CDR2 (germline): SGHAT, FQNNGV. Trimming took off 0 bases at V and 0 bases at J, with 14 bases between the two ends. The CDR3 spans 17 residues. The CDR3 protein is CASSLDSEGNMNTEAFF. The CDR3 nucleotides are TGTGCCAGCAGCTTAGACTCCGAGGGGAACATGAACACTGAAGCTTTCTTT.

CDR3 loop: CASSLDTRGYTF. CDR3 in DNA: TGTGCCAGCAGTTTGGACACCCGTGGCTACACCTTC. The rearrangement uses TRBV28 and TRBJ1-2; D is perhaps TRBD1 (5 bases). Trimming removed 3 bases at V and 7 bases at J, with 9 bases between. The CDR3 contains 12 residues. The germline CDR1 and CDR2 sequences are MDHEN and SYDVKM.

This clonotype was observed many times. The CDR3, as DNA: TGTGCCAGCAGCGGAGGGCAGAGGGGCACTGAAGCTTTCTTT. This sequence encodes CASSGGQRGTEAFF. The V and J genes are TRBV2 and TRBJ1-1; D perhaps matches TRBD1 (5 bases). This CDR3 spans 14 amino acids. Germline V gene data show CDR1 as SNHLY and CDR2 as FYNNEI. V was pared by 6 bases and J by 4 bases, with 15 bases between.

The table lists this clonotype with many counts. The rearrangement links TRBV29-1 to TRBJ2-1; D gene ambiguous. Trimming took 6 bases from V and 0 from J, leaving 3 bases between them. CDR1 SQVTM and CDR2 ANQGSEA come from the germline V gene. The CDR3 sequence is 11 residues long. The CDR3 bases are TGCAGCGTCAGCTCCTACAATGAGCAGTTCTTC. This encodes CSVSSYNEQFF.

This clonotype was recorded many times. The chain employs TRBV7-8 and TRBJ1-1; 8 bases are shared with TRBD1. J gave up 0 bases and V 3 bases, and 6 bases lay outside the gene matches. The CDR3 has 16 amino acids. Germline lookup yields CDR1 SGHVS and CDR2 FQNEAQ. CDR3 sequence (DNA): TGTGCCAGCAGCTTCACGGACAGGGAAATGAACACTGAAGCTTTCTTT. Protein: CASSFTDREMNTEAFF.

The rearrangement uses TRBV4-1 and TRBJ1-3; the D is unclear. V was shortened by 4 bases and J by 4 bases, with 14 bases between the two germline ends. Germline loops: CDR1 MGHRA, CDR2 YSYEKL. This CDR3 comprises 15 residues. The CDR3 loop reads CASSPAGVGGNTIYF. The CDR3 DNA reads TGCGCCAGCAGCCCGGCGGGTGTGGGAGGAAACACCATATATTTT.

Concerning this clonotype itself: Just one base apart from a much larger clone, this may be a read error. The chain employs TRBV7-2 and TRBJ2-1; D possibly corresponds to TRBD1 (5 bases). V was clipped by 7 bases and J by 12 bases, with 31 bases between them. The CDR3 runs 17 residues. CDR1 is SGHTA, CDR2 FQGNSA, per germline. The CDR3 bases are TGTGCCAGCACCCAAAGGGCCGGCAGGGTGAACATCGGTGGGCAGTTCTTC. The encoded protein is CASTQRAGRVNIGGQFF. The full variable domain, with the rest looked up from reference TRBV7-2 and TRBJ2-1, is GAGVSQSPSNKVTEKGKDVELRCDPISGHTALYWYRQSLGQGLEFLIYFQGNSAPDKSGLPSDRFSAERTGGSVSTLTIQRTQQEDSAVYLCASTQRAGRVNIGGQFFGPGTRLTVL.

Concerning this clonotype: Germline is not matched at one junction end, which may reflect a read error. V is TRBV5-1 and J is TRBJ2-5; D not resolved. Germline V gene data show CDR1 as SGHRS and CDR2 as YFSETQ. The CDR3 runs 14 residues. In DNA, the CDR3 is TGCGCCAGCAGCTTGGGTCCGTACCAAGAGACCCTGTACTTC. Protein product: CASSLGPYQETLYF.

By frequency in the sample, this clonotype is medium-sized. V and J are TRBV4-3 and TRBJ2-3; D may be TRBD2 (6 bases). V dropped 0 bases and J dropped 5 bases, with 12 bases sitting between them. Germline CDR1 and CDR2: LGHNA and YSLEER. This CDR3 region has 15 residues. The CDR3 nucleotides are TGCGCCAGCAGCCAAGAGGGACTCCCGGGAGATACGCAGTATTTT. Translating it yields CASSQEGLPGDTQYF.

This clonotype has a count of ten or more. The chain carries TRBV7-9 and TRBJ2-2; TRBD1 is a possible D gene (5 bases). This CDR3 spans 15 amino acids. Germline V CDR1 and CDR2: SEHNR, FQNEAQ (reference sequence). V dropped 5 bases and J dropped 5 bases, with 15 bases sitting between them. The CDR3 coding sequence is TGTGCCAGCAGCGTAGTCAGGGCCGGGACCGGGGAGCTGTTTTTT. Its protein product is CASSVVRAGTGELFF. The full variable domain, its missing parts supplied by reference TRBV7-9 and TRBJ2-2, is DTGVSQNPRHKITKRGQNVTFRCDPISEHNRLYWYRQTLGQGPEFLTYFQNEAQLEKSRLLSDRFSAERPKGSFSTLEIQRTEQGDSAMYLCASSVVRAGTGELFFGEGSRLTVL.

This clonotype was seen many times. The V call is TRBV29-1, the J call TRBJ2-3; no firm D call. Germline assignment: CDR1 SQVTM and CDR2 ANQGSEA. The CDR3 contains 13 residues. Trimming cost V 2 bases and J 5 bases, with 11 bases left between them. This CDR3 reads CSVERVTGDTQYF. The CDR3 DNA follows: TGCAGCGTTGAACGGGTAACCGGAGATACGCAGTATTTT.

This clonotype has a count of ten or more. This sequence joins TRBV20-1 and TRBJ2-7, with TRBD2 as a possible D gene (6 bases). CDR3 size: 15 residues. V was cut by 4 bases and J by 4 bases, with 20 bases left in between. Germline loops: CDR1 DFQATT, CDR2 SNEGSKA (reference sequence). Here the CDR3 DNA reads TGCAGTGCTATGGACCCCGGAGGGCCCGGGTACGAGCAGTACTTC. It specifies CSAMDPGGPGYEQYF.

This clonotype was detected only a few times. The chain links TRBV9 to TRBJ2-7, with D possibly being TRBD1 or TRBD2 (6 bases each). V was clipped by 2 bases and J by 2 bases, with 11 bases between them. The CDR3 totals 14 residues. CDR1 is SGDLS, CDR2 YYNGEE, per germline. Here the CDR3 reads CASSVEGGPYEQYF. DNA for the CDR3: TGTGCCAGCAGCGTCGAGGGGGGACCCTACGAGCAGTACTTC. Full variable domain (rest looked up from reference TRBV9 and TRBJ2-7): DSGVTQTPKHLITATGQRVTLRCSPRSGDLSVYWYQQSLDQGLQFLIQYYNGEERAKGNILERFSAQQFPDLHSELNLSSLELGDSALYFCASSVEGGPYEQYFGPGTRLTVT.

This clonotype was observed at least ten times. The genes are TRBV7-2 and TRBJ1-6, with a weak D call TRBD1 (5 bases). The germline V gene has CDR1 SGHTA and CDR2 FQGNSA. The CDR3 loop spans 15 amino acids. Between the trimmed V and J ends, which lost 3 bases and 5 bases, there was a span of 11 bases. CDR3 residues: CASSLSGTNNSPLHF. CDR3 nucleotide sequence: TGTGCCAGCAGCTTGAGCGGGACTAATAATTCACCCCTCCACTTT. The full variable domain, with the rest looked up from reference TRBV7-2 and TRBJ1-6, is GAGVSQSPSNKVTEKGKDVELRCDPISGHTALYWYRQSLGQGLEFLIYFQGNSAPDKSGLPSDRFSAERTGGSVSTLTIQRTQQEDSAVYLCASSLSGTNNSPLHFGNGTRLTVT.

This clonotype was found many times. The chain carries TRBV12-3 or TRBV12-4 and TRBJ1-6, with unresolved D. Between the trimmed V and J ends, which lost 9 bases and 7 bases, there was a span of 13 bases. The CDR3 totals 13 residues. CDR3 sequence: CASTGRPNSPLHF. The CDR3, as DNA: TGTGCCAGTACCGGCCGTCCCAATTCACCCCTCCACTTT.

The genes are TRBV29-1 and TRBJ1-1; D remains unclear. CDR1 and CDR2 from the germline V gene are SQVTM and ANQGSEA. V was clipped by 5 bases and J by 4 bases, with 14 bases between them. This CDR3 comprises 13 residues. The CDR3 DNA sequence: TGCAGCGTTCAACAGACGAGTAGCACTGAAGCTTTCTTT. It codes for CSVQQTSSTEAFF. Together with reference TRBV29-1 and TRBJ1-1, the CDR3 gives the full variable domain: SAVISQKPSRDICQRGTSLTIQCQVDSQVTMMFWYRQQPGQSLTLIATANQGSEATYESGFVIDKFPISRPNLTFSTLTVSNMSPEDSSIYLCSVQQTSSTEAFFGQGTRLTVV.

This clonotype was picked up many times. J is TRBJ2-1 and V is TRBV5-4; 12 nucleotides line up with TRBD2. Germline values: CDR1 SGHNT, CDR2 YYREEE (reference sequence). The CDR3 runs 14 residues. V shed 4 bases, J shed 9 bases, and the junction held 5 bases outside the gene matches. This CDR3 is CASSTGLAGFEQFF. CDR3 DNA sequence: TGTGCCAGCAGCACTGGACTAGCGGGATTTGAGCAGTTCTTC.

CDR3 nucleotides: TGTGCCAGCAGGGATGATAGCAATCAGCCCCAGCATTTT. It encodes CASRDDSNQPQHF. The chain is built from TRBV2 and TRBJ1-5; D is unresolved. Trimming cost V 6 bases and J 0 bases, with 6 bases left between them. The CDR3 has 13 amino acids. Per the germline V gene, CDR1 is SNHLY and CDR2 is FYNNEI.

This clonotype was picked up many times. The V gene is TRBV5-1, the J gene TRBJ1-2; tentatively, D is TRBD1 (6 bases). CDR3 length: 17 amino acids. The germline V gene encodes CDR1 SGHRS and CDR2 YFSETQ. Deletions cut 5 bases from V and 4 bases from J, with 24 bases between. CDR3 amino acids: CASSLGNNVGALYGYTF. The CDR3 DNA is TGCGCCAGCAGTTTAGGCAACAATGTGGGGGCCCTCTATGGCTACACCTTC.

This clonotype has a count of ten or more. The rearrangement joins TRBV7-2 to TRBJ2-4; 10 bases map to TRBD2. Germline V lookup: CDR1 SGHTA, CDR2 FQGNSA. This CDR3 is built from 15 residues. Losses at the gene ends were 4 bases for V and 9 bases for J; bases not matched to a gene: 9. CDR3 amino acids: CASSYMALAGGIQYF. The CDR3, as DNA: TGTGCCAGCAGCTACATGGCGTTAGCGGGGGGCATTCAGTACTTC.

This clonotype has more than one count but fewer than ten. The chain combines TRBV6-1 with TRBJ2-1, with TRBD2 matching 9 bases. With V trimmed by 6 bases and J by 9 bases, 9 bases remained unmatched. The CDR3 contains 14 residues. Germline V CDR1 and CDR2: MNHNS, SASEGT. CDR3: CASRSSGDSSEQFF. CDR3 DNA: TGTGCCAGCAGGTCTAGCGGGGATTCCAGTGAGCAGTTCTTC.

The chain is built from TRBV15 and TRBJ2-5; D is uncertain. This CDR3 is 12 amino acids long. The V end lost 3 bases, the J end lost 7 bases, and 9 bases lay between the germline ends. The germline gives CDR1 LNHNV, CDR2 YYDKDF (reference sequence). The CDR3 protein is CATSSMDGTQYF. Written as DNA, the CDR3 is TGTGCCACCAGCAGTATGGACGGGACCCAGTACTTC.

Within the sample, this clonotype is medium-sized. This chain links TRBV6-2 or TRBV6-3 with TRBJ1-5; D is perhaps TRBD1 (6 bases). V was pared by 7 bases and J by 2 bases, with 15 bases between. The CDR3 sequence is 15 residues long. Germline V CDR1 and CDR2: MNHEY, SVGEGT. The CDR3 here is CASIPAGERNQPQHF. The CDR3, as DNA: TGTGCCAGCATCCCCGCAGGGGAGCGCAATCAGCCCCAGCATTTT.